This TCR beta chain derives from a study of post-analysis software for immune sequencing data. In the study overall: Relapsing-remitting, secondary progressive and progressive-relapsing multiple sclerosis courses were included.

Study-level results: With TRBV5-6, TRBV5-1 and TRBV20-1 included, 4 to 6 TRBV segments were more frequent in patients than in controls. Controls showed significantly higher normalized Chao1 diversity than did multiple sclerosis patients. By F measure, strong co-clustering occurred among samples prepared in the same batch.

CDR1 is MNHNS, CDR2 SASEGT, per germline. This CDR3 has 15 amino acids. The J segment lost 4 bases and the V segment lost 2 bases, leaving 2 bases of the junction unmatched. Tagging with unique molecular identifiers was a feature of the TCR beta cDNA libraries. Input populations of roughly 1 to 10 million T cells gave rise to hundreds of thousands of cDNA molecules. From the PCR reads, TCRdb called clonotypes with MiXCR, one entry per CDR3 protein. Counted here are fewer than 700,000 distinct CDR3 sequences, about 40% occurring once; the ten biggest clones make up about 1.8%. For this clonotype: Antigen: not known.

Material for sequencing was blood. The V and J genes are TRBV6-1 and TRBJ2-1, with 10 bases lining up with TRBD1. This TCR derives from a girl aged 10-17 years with multiple sclerosis. In nucleotides, the CDR3 is TGTGCCAGCAGTGAACGGGGACAGGGGTACAATGAGCAGTTCTTC. Encoded protein: CASSERGQGYNEQFF.